The TCR beta chain under discussion was sequenced for a study of early T cells in non-severe SARS-CoV-2 infection. Study-wide background: Sequencing of unsorted whole blood was done on bulk RNA, leaving chains unpaired. Whole-study findings and limits: The study's VDJdb matching favored anti-spike CD8 responses and missed private and CD4 specificities.

This clonotype was observed a handful of times. Its antigen remains unknown. Unique molecular identifier tags were affixed to discrete cDNA molecules. TCRdb re-called the 5' RACE reads through MiXCR, storing one row per CDR3 protein. The data show about 75,000 distinct CDR3 sequences, over 9% seen once. V lost 4 bases and J 5 bases, leaving 9 bases between the germline ends. The CDR3 runs 13 residues. CDR1 SGDLS and CDR2 YYNGEE come from the germline V gene. The receptor was derived from an adult who was a healthcare worker with PCR-confirmed SARS-CoV-2 infection or an uninfected control (not recorded which). The V gene is TRBV9, the J gene TRBJ2-2, with D perhaps TRBD1 or TRBD2 (5 bases each). This sample comprised whole blood, obtained at baseline. The CDR3 spells CASSNGGTGELFF. CDR3 nucleotide sequence: TGTGCCAGCAGCAATGGGGGAACCGGGGAGCTGTTTTTT.